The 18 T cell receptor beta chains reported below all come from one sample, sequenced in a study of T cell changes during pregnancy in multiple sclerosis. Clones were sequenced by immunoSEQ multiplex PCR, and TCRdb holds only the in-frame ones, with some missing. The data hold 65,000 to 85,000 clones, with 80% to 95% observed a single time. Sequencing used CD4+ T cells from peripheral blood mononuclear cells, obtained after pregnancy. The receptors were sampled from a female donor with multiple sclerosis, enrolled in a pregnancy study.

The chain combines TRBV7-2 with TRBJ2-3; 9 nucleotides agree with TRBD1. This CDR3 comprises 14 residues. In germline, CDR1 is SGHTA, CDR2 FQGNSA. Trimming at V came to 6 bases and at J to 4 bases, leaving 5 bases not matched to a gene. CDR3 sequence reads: CASSQDRGADTQYF. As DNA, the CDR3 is TGTGCCAGCAGTCAAGACAGGGGGGCAGATACGCAGTATTTT.

CDR3 sequence (DNA): TGTGCCAGCAGCCCGGGGGACAGGGACACCACTGAAGCTTTCTTT. This sequence encodes CASSPGDRDTTEAFF. V and J are TRBV7-3 and TRBJ1-1; 9 positions match TRBD1. This CDR3 is 15 amino acids long. Germline CDR1 reads SGHTA; CDR2 reads FQGTGA. V lost 5 bases to trimming and J lost 4 bases; unmatched junction nucleotides: 8.

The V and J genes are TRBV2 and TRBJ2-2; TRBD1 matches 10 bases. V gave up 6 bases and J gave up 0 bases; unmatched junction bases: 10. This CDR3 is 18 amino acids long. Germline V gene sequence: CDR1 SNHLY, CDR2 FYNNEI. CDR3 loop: CASRGTPGQGANTGELFF. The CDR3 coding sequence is TGTGCCAGCAGGGGAACACCCGGACAGGGGGCGAACACCGGGGAGCTGTTTTTT.

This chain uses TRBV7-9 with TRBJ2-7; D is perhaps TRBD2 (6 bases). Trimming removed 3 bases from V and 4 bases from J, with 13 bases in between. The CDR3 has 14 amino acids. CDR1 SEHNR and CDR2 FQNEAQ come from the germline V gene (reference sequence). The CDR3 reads CASSFDGGPYEQYF. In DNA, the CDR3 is TGTGCCAGCAGCTTCGACGGGGGACCGTACGAGCAGTACTTC. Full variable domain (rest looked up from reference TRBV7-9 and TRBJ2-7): DTGVSQNPRHKITKRGQNVTFRCDPISEHNRLYWYRQTLGQGPEFLTYFQNEAQLEKSRLLSDRFSAERPKGSFSTLEIQRTEQGDSAMYLCASSFDGGPYEQYFGPGTRLTVT.

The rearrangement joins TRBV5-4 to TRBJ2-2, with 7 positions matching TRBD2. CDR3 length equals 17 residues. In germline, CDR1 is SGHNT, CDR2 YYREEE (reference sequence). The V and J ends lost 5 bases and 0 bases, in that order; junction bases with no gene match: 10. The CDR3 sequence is CASRLRGGGSNTGELFF. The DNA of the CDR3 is TGTGCCAGCAGGCTTCGGGGCGGGGGATCGAACACCGGGGAGCTGTTTTTT.

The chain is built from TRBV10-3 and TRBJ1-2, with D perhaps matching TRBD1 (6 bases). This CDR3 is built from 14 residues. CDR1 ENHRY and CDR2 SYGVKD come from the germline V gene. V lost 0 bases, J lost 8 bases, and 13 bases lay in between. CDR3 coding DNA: TGTGCCATCAGTGAGTCGGCTAACAGGGAGGGCTACACCTTC. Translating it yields CAISESANREGYTF.

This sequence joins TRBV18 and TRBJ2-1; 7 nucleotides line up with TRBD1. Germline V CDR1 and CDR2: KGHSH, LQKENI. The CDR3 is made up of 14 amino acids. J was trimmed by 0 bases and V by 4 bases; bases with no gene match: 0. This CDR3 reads CASSRDSSYNEQFF. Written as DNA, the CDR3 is TGTGCCAGCTCACGGGACAGCTCCTACAATGAGCAGTTCTTC.

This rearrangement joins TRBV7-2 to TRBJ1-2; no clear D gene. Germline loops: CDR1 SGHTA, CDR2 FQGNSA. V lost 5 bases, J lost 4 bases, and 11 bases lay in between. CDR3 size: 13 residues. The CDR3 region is CASSQSNFYGYTF. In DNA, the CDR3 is TGTGCCAGCAGCCAAAGCAACTTCTATGGCTACACCTTC.

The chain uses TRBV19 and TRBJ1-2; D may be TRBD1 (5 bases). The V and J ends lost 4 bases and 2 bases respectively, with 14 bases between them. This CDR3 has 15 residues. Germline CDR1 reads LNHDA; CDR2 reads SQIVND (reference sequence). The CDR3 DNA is TGTGCCAGTAGTACCACCGGGGGGACGAACTATGGCTACACCTTC. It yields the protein CASSTTGGTNYGYTF.

The chain's CDR3 is CASSLAGSPPNNEQFF. CDR3 DNA: TGCGCCAGCAGCTTGGCCGGGAGCCCCCCGAACAATGAGCAGTTCTTC. The V call is TRBV5-1, the J call TRBJ2-1; D possibly corresponds to TRBD2 (6 bases). Trimming took off 0 bases at V and 5 bases at J, with 15 bases between the two ends. This CDR3 is built from 16 residues. Germline V gives CDR1 SGHRS, CDR2 YFSETQ.

The CDR3 nucleotides are TGTGCCAGCAGCTTGAGGAGGCTAGCGGGAGAAGGTACCGGGGAGCTGTTTTTT. Translating gives CASSLRRLAGEGTGELFF. V usage is TRBV7-8 and J usage is TRBJ2-2, with TRBD2 matching 10 bases. Germline V gene data show CDR1 as SGHVS and CDR2 as FQNEAQ. The V segment lost 3 bases and the J segment 5 bases; nucleotides outside the gene matches: 12. The CDR3 consists of 18 residues.

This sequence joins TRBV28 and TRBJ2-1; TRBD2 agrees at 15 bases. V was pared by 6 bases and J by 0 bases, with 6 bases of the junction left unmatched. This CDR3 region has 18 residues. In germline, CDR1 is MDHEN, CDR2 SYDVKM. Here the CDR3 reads CASSPGTSGRSSYNEQFF. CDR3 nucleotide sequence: TGTGCCAGCAGCCCCGGGACTAGCGGGAGGAGCTCCTACAATGAGCAGTTCTTC. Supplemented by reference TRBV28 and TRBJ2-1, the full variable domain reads DVKVTQSSRYLVKRTGEKVFLECVQDMDHENMFWYRQDPGLGLRLIYFSYDVKMKEKGDIPEGYSVSREKKERFSLILESASTNQTSMYLCASSPGTSGRSSYNEQFFGPGTRLTVL.

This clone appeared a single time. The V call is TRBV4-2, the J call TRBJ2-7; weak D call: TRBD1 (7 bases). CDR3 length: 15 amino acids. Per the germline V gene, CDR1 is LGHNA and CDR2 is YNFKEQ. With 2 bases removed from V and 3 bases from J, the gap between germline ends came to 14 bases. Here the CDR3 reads CASSQWRQGGYEQYF. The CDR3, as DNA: TGTGCCAGCAGCCAATGGCGGCAGGGGGGCTACGAGCAGTACTTC.

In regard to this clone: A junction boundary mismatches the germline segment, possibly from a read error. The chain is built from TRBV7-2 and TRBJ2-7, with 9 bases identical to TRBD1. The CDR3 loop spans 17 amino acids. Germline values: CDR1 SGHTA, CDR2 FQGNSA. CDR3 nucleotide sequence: TGTGCCAGCAGCTCTATTTCCGGGACAGGGATGACCTACGAGCAGTGCTTC. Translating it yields CASSSISGTGMTYEQCF.

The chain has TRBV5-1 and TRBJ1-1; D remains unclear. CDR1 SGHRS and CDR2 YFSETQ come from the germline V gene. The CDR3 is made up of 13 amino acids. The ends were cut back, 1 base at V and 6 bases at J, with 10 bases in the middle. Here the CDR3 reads CASSLISFAEAFF. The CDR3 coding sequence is TGCGCCAGCAGCTTGATATCGTTCGCTGAAGCTTTCTTT.

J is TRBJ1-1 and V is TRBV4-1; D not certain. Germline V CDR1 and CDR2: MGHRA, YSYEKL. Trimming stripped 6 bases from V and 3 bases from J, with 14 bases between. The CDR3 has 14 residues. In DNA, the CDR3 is TGCGCCAGCAGAGGAGTATTGAAGGACACTGAAGCTTTCTTT. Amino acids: CASRGVLKDTEAFF.

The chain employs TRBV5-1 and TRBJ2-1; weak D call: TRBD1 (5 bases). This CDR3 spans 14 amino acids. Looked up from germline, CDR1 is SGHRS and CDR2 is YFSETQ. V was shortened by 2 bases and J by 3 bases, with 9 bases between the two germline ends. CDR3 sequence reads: CASSFSRVYNEQFF. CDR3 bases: TGCGCCAGCAGCTTCTCCAGGGTCTACAATGAGCAGTTCTTC. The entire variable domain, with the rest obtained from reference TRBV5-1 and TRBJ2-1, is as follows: KAGVTQTPRYLIKTRGQQVTLSCSPISGHRSVSWYQQTPGQGLQFLFEYFSETQRNKGNFPGRFSGRQFSNSRSEMNVSTLELGDSALYLCASSFSRVYNEQFFGPGTRLTVL.

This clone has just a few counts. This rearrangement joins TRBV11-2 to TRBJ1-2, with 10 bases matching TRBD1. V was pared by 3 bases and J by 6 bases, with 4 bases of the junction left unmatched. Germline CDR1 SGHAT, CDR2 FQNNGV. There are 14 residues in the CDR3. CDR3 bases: TGTGCCAGCAGCTTGGGGGACAGGGGTCATGGCTACACCTTC. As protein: CASSLGDRGHGYTF.